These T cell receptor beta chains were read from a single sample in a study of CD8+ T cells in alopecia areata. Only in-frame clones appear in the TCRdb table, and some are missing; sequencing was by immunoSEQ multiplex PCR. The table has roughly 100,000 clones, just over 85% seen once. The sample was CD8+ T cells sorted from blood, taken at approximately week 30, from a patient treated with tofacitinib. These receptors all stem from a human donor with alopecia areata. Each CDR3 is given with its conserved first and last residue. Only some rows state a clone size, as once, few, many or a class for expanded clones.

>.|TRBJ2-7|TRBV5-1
CASSLSNNIEQYF
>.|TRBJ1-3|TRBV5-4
CASSLAGLGNTIYF
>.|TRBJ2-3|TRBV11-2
CASSSPGGSGSADTQYF
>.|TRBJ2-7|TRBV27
CASSLSGGRAAYEQYF
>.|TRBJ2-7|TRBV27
CASSLGRSSYEQYF
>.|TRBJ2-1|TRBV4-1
CASSRPLDSSNEQFF
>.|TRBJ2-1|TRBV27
CASRPQGLASHYNEQFF
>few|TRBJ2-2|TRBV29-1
CSVEAGGGTGELFF
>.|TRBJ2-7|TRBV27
CATEGPSSYEQYF
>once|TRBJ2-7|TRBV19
CASSVTRTGNYEQYF
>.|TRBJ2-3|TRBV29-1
CSVPKGPGARDTQYF
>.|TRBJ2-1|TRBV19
CASSIKREVDEQFF
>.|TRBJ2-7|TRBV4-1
CASSQVNDGNEQYF
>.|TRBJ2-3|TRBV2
CASSMHSGREGTQYF
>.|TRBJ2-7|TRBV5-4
CASSAGLVGEQYF
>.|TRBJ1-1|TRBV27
CTSSSGGNTEAFF
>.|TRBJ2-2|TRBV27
CASSLKIAGELFF
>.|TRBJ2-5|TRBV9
CASSDVSGRYQETQYF
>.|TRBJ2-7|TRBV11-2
CASSPVAGGPSYEQYF
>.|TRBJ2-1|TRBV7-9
CASSFGEQFF
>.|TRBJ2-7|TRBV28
CASSRQGSYEQYF
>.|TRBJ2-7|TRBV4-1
CASSPSGQGVYEQYF
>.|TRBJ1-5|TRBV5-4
CATSAGGQPQHF
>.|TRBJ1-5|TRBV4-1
CASSQVGQGAQHF
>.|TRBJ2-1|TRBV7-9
CASSFGRDDNEQFF
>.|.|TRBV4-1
CASSQEDSGRGEQYF
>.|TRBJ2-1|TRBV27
CASIPRDRYNEQFF
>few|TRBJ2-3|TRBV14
CASSQDRVLTDTQYF
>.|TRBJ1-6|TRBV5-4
CASSLERGAPGSPLHF
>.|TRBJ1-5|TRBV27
CASSPDRRDQPQHF
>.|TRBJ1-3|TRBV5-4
CASSYGAGNTIYF
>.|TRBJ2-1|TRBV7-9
CASSFAGGPKNEQFF
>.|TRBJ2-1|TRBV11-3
CASSPRTSGYNEQFF
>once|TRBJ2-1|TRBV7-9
CASTLSGLTSYNEQFF
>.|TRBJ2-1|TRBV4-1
CASSRSDNEQFF
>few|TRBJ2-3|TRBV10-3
CAISESYLAGPDTQYF
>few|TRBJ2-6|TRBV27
CASSLFAGGASGANVLTF